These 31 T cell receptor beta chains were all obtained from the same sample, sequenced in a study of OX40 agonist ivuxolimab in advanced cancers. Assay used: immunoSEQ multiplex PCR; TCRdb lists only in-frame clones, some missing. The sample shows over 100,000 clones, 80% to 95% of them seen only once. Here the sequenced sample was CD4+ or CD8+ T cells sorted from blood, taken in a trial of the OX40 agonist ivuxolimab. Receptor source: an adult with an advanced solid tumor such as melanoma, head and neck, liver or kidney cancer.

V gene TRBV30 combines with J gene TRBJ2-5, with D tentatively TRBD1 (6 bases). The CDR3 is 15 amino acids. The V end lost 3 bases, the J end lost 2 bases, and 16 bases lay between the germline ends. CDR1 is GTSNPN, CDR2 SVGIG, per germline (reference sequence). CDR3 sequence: CAWSATTGRQETQYF. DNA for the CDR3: TGTGCCTGGAGCGCCACTACAGGGCGTCAAGAGACCCAGTACTTC.

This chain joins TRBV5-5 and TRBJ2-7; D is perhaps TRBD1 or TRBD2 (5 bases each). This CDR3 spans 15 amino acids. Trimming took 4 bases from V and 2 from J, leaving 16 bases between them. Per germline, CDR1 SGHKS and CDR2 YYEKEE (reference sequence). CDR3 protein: CASSPGTLGPYEQYF. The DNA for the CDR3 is TGTGCCAGCAGCCCCGGGACGTTGGGACCCTACGAGCAGTACTTC.

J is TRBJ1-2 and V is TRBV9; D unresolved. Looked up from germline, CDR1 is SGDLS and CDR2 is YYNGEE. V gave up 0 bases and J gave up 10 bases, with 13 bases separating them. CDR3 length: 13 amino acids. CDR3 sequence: CASSVATAGYYTF. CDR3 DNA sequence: TGTGCCAGCAGCGTAGCGACGGCCGGCTACTACACCTTC.

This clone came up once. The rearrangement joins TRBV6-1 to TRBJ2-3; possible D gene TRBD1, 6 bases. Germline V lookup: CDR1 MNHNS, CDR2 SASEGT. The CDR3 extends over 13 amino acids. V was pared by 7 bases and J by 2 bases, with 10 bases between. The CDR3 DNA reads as TGTGCCAGCATTGGGACAATCACAGATACGCAGTATTTT. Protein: CASIGTITDTQYF.

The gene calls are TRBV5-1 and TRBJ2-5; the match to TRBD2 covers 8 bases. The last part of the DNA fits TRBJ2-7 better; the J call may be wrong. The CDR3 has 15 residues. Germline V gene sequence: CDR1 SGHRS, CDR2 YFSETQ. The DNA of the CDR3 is TGCGCCAGCAGCATAAGCGGGAGAGGCCCCTACGAGCAGTACTTC. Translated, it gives CASSISGRGPYEQYF.

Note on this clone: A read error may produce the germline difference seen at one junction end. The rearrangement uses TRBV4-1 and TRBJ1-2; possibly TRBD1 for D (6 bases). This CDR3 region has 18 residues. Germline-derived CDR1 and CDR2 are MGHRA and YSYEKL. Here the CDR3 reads CASRQVPGGGDRKYGYTF. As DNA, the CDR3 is TGCGCCAGCAGACAAGTGCCCGGGGGTGGAGACAGGAAATATGGCTACACCTTC.

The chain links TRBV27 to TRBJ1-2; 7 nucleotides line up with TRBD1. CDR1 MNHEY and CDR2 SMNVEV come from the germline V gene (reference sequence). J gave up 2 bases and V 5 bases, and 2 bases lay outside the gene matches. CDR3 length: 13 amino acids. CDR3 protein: CASSEQGNYGYTF. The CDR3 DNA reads TGTGCCAGCAGTGAACAGGGGAACTATGGCTACACCTTC.

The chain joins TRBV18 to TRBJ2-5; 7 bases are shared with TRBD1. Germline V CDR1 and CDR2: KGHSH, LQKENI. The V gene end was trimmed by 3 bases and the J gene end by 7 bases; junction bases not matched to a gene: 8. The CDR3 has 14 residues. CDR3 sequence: CASSPFTGEGTQYF. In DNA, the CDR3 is TGTGCCAGCTCACCTTTTACAGGGGAAGGGACCCAGTACTTC.

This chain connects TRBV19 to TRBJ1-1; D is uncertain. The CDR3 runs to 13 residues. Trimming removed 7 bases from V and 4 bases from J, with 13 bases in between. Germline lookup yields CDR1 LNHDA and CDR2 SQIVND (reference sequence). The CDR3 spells CASTWGSVTEAFF. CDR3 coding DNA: TGTGCCAGTACTTGGGGTTCGGTCACTGAAGCTTTCTTT.

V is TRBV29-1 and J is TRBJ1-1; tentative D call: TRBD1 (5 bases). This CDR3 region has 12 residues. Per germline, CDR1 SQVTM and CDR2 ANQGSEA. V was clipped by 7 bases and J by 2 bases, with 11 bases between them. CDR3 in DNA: TGCAGCGCCAGACAGATAAACACTGAAGCTTTCTTT. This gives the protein CSARQINTEAFF.

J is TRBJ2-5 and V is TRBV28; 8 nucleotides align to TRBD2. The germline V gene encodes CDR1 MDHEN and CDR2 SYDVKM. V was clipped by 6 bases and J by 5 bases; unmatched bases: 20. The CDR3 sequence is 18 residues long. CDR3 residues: CASSHPRLAGTLGETQYF. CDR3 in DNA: TGTGCCAGCAGCCATCCTCGGCTAGCGGGCACCCTGGGGGAGACCCAGTACTTC.

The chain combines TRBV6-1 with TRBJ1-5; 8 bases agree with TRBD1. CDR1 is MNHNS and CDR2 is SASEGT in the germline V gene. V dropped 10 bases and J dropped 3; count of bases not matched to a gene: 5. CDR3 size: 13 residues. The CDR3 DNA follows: TGTGCCACCCGGACAGGGAACAATCAGCCCCAGCATTTT. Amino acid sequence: CATRTGNNQPQHF.

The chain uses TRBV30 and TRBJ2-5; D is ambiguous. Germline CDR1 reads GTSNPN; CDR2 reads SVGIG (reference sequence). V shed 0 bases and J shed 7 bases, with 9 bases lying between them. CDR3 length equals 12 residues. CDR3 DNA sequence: TGTGCCTGGAGTGTCCAGCGCGGGACCCAGTACTTC. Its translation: CAWSVQRGTQYF.

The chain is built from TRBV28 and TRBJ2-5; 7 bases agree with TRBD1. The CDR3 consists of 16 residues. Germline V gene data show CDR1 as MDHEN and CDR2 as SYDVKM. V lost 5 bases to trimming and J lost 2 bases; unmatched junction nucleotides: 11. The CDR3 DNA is TGTGCCAGCAGTCCCAGGGGACAGCCGCAACAAGAGACCCAGTACTTC. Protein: CASSPRGQPQQETQYF. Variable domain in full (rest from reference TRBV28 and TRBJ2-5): DVKVTQSSRYLVKRTGEKVFLECVQDMDHENMFWYRQDPGLGLRLIYFSYDVKMKEKGDIPEGYSVSREKKERFSLILESASTNQTSMYLCASSPRGQPQQETQYFGPGTRLLVL.

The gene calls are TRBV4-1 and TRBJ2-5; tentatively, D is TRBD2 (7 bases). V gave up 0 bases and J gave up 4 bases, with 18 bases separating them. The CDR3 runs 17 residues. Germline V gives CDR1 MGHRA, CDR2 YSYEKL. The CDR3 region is CASSQDRGGTLSETQYF. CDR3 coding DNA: TGCGCCAGCAGCCAAGATAGGGGGGGGACCCTTTCAGAGACCCAGTACTTC.

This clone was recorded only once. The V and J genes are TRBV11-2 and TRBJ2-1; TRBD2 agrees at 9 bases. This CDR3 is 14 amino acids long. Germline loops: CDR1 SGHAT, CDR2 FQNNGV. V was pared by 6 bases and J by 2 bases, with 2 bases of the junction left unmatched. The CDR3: CASSSGGPYNEQFF. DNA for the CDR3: TGTGCCAGCAGTAGCGGGGGTCCCTACAATGAGCAGTTCTTC.

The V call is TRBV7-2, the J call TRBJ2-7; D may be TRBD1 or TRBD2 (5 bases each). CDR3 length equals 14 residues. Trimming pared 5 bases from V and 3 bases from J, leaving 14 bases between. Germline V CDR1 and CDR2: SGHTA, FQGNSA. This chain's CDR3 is CASSPGTENYEQYF. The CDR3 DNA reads TGTGCCAGCAGCCCCGGGACGGAGAACTACGAGCAGTACTTC.

The CDR3 DNA reads TGTGCCAGCTCGCCTGACCACGAGCAGTACTTC. It is translated as CASSPDHEQYF. This chain links TRBV18 with TRBJ2-7; no clear D gene. CDR3 length: 11 residues. Germline loops: CDR1 KGHSH, CDR2 LQKENI. With 6 bases removed from V and 5 bases from J, the gap between germline ends came to 8 bases.

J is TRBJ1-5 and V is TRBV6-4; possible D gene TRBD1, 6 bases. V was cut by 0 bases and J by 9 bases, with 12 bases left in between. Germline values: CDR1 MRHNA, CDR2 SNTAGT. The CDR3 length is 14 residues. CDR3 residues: CASSDSYRVMPQHF. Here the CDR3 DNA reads TGTGCCAGCAGTGACTCATACAGGGTAATGCCCCAGCATTTT.

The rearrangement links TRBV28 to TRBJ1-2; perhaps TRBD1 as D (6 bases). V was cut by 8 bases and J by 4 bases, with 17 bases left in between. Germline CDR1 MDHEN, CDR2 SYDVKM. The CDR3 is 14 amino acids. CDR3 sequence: CASEDSQSFYGYTF. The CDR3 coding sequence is TGTGCCAGCGAGGACAGCCAGAGCTTCTATGGCTACACCTTC.

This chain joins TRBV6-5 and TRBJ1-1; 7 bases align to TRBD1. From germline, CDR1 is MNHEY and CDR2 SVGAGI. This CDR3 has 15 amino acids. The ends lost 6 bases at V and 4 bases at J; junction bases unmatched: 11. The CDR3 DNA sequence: TGTGCCAGCAGGTACGAAGGGGGCATCACCACTGAAGCTTTCTTT. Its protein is CASRYEGGITTEAFF.

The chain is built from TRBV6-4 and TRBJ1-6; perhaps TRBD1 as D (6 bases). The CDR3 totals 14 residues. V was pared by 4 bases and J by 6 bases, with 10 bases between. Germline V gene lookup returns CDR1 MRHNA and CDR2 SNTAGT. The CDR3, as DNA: TGTGCCAGCAGTGTGGACAGTTTTAATTCACCCCTCCACTTT. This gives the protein CASSVDSFNSPLHF.

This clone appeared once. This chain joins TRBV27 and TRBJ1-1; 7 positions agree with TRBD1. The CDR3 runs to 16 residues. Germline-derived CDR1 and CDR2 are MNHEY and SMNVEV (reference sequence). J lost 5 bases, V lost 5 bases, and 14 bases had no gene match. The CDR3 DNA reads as TGTGCCAGCAGTGCGAGACGCCCGCAGGGGGTTACTGAAGCTTTCTTT. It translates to CASSARRPQGVTEAFF.

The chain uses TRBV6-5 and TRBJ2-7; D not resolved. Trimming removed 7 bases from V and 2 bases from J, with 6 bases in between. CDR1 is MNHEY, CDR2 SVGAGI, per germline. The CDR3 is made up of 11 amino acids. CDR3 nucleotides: TGTGCCAGCAAAAGGGCCTACGAGCAGTACTTC. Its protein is CASKRAYEQYF.

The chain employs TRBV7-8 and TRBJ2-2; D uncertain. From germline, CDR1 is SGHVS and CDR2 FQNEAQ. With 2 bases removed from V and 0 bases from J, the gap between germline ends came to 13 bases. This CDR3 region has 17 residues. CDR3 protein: CASSLYSLGSNTGELFF. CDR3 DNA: TGTGCCAGCAGCTTATATTCCTTGGGCTCGAACACCGGGGAGCTGTTTTTT.

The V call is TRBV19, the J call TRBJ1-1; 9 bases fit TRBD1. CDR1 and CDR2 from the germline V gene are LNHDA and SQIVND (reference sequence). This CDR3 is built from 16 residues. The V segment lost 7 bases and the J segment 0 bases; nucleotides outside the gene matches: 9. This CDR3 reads CASKLSTGGLNTEAFF. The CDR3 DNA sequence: TGTGCCAGTAAGCTTTCCACAGGGGGCCTGAACACTGAAGCTTTCTTT.

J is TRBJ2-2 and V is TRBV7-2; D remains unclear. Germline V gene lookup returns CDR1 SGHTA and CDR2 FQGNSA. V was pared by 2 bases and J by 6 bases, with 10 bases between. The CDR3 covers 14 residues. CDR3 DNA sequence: TGTGCCAGCAGCTTATCCCCGTCTGCCGGGGAGCTGTTTTTT. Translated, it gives CASSLSPSAGELFF.

The CDR3 sequence: CASINDRAENIQYF. Written as DNA, the CDR3 is TGTGCCAGCATAAATGACAGGGCAGAAAACATTCAGTACTTC. The V gene is TRBV6-5, the J gene TRBJ2-4; 7 bases fit TRBD1. CDR1 is MNHEY, CDR2 SVGAGI, per germline. This CDR3 comprises 14 residues. Germline trimming cut 7 bases from V and 5 bases from J; bases unmatched to any gene: 8.

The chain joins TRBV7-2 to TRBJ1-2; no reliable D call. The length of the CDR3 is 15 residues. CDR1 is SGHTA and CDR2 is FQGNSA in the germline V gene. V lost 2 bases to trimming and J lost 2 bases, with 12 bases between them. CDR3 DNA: TGTGCCAGCAGCTTATTAGCACAGCCCAACTATGGCTACACCTTC. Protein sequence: CASSLLAQPNYGYTF.

The CDR3 region is CASSLEAGGRSTGELFF. The CDR3 DNA reads as TGCGCCAGCAGCTTGGAAGCGGGAGGGCGGAGCACCGGGGAGCTGTTTTTT. The rearrangement uses TRBV5-1 and TRBJ2-2, with 10 bases that match TRBD2. V shed 0 bases and J 4 bases; nucleotides not matched to a gene: 6. The CDR3 loop spans 17 amino acids. Per the germline V gene, CDR1 is SGHRS and CDR2 is YFSETQ.

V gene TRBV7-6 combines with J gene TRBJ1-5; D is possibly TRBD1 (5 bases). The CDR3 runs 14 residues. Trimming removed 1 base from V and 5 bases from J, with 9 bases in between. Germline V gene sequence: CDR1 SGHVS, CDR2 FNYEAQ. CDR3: CASSLGGVDQPQHF. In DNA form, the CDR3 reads TGTGCCAGCAGCTTAGGGGGGGTGGATCAGCCCCAGCATTTT.